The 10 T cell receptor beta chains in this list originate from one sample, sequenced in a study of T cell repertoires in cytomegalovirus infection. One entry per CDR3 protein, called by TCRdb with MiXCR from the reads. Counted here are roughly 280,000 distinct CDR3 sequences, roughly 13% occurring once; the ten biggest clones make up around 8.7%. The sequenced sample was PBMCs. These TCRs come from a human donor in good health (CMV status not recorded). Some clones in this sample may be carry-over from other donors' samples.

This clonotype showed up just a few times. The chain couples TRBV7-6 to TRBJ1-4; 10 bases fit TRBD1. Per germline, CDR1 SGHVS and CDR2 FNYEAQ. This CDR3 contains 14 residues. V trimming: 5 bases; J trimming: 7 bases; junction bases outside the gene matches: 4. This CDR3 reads CASSTRQGAEKLFF. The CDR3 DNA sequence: TGTGCCAGCAGCACCCGACAGGGGGCTGAAAAACTGTTTTTT.

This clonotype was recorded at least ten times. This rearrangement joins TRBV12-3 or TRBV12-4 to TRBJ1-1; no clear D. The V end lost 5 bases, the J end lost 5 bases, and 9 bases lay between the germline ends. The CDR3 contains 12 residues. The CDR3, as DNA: TGTGCCAGCAGTGAGCAGAGGACTGAAGCTTTCTTT. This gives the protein CASSEQRTEAFF.

The CDR3 coding sequence is TGCAGCGTTGAAGGAGTGGCAGGCTCTGGGGCCAACGTCCTGACTTTC. Translating it yields CSVEGVAGSGANVLTF. The chain is built from TRBV29-1 and TRBJ2-6; D is ambiguous. Germline loops: CDR1 SQVTM, CDR2 ANQGSEA. Trimming left V 1 base short and J 0 bases short, with 10 bases between. The CDR3 consists of 16 residues.

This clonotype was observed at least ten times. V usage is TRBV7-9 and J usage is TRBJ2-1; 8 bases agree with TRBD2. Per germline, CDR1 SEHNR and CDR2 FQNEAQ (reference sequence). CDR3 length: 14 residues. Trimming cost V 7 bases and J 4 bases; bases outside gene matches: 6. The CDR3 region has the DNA TGTGCCAGCATTCCGGGAGGGGGGTACAATGAGCAGTTCTTC. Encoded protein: CASIPGGGYNEQFF.

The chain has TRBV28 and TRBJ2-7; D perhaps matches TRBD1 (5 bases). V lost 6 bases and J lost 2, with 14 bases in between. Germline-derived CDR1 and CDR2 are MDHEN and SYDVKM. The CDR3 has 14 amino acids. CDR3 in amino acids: CASSLPQVPYEQYF. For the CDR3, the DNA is TGTGCCAGCAGCCTACCACAGGTACCCTACGAGCAGTACTTC.

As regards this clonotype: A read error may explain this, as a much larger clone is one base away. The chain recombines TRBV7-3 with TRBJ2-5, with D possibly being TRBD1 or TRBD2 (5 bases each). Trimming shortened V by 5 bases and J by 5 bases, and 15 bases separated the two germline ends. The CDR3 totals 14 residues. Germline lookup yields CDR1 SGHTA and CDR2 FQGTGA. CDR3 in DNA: TGTGCCAGCAGCCCTTGGGGGACGAGCGAGACCCAGTACTTC. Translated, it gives CASSPWGTSETQYF.

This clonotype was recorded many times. CDR3 sequence: CASSLGTGRSETQYF. The CDR3 DNA follows: TGTGCCAGCAGTCTCGGGACAGGGAGATCTGAGACCCAGTACTTC. The chain employs TRBV7-2 and TRBJ2-5; 9 bases are shared with TRBD1. CDR1 and CDR2 (germline): SGHTA, FQGNSA. The CDR3 consists of 15 residues. V lost 6 bases, J lost 5 bases, and 10 bases stayed unmatched.

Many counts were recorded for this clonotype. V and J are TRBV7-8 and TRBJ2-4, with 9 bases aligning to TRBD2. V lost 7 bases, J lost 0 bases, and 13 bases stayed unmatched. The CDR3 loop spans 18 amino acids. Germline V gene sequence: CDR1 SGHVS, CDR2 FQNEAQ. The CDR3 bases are TGTGCCAGCACCACTTTAGATAGCGGGGGACTAGCCAAAAACATTCAGTACTTC. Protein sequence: CASTTLDSGGLAKNIQYF.

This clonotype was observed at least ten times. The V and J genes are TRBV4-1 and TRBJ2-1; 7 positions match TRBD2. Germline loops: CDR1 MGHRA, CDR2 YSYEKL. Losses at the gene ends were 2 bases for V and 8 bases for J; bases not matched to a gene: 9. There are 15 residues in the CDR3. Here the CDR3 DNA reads TGCGCCAGCAGCCAAAGCGGGACTCGTTTCGATGAGCAGTTCTTC. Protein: CASSQSGTRFDEQFF.

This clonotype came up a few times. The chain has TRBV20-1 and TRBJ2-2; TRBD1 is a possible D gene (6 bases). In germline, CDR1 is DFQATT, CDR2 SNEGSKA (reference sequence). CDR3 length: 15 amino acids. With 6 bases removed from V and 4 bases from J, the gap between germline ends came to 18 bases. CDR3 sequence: CSAPIPGTFTGELFF. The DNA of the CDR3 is TGCAGTGCCCCCATACCCGGGACATTCACCGGGGAGCTGTTTTTT.